Sequencing of this T cell receptor (beta chain) was carried out in a study of identical twins (dated by TCRdb to 2016 to 2018). General notes on the study: TCR alpha and beta repertoires from monozygotic twins, unrelated adults of various ages and cord blood were deep-sequenced to test whether fetal clonotypes persist. Replicate twin experiments were performed at different times using different library preparation protocols to rule out contamination. Study-level results and caveats: In monozygotic twins, out-of-frame TCR alpha sharing was systematically underestimated by recombination models, although the models agreed with sharing between unrelated individuals. Compared with coincidental sharing between unrelated individuals, an excess of low generation-probability sequences was observed among out-of-frame TCR alpha sequences shared between twins. Because the same donors could not be followed over many years, the conclusions depended on cross-sectional statistical analysis. A weaker excess of twin sharing was found in beta out-of-frame sequences because the signal-to-noise ratio was lowered by fewer shared sequences. Fewer insertions were carried by abundant cord blood beta clonotypes, a similar but weaker trend appeared in young adult naive repertoires, and no such trend appeared in memory repertoires. Invariant T cells such as MAIT and iNKT could partly confound zero-insertion analyses, although diverse VJ usage argued against such confounding for most clonotypes.

About this clonotype itself: The target of this receptor is not known. Base qualities are not recorded, but no much larger clone differs from it by a single base.

Only healthy Caucasian donors were included. Three pairs of female monozygotic twins, all aged roughly 18 to 29 years, were included in the twin cohort. The RNA used for TCR libraries was isolated from peripheral blood mononuclear cells. The V end gives up 2 bases and the J end 8 bases, leaving 6 bases in the junction not matched to a gene. The germline V gene (reference sequence) supplies CDR1 DFQATT and CDR2 SNEGSKA. Spanning cysteine to phenylalanine, the CDR3 consists of 14 amino acids. Only the CDR3 portion is preserved as DNA: 42 bases, with reading frame beginning at the first base. Library preparation employed 5' RACE. These reads were obtained on an Illumina HiSeq 2000. A universal primer binding site was added through template switching, and the final cDNA carried a unique molecular identifier so that TCR cDNA molecules could be counted accurately. Specific primers in the conserved constant-segment region were used to synthesize first-strand cDNA for TCR alpha and beta chains. To control for contamination, each cDNA library was double barcoded with a SMART-Mk sample barcode plus Illumina barcodes. TruSeq adapter sequences and Illumina sample barcodes were added in two successive PCR steps. The TCR alpha and beta cDNA libraries were sequenced on the Illumina HiSeq platform using custom primers. In the original analysis: MiGEC processed the raw reads to extract unique molecular identifiers, while MiXCR was used to determine the CDR3 positions. For each individual, recombination models were inferred using an EM algorithm with the repgenHMM and IGoR tools. Shared clonotype analysis was performed with the tcR package in R, normalizing sharing by the product of cloneset sizes. To study raw recombination free of thymic and clonal selection effects, out-of-frame nonproductive sequences were analyzed. Through fastp at Q25 and MiXCR, TCRdb rebuilt clones from the public reads, retaining in-frame beta chains. One record per CDR3 amino acid sequence lists the most common genes and DNA. TCRdb assigned the V and J calls; the authors' analysis was not used. The sample table holds about 690,000 distinct CDR3 sequences, of which 21% were seen once. About 4.5% of the sample is held by the ten biggest clonotypes.

These data were also reused for a study on T cells expressing NK-cell markers. From the second report: TCR beta-chain repertoires were profiled in sorted CD3+CD56+NKG2C+, CD3+CD56+NKG2C- and CD3+CD56-NKG2C+ T-cell subsets from several donors. Among the eight sequenced donors, seven were HCMV-seropositive and one was HCMV-seronegative. To restrict sorting to alphabetaTCR-expressing T cells, an anti-gammadeltaTCR antibody was added in several experiments. In more than five donors, the dominant CD3+CD56+NKG2C+ clonotypes ranked among the top 10 CD8+ clonotypes, making up roughly 1.0-8% of CD8+ T cells. Those dominant clonotypes were again the most abundant among CD3+CD56-NKG2C+ cells in several donors, at roughly 25-65%. Whether the expanded NKG2C-expressing T cell clones were specific for HCMV antigens was left unclear. The eight sequenced donors were randomly selected healthy volunteers, three men and five women. A commercial ELISA kit detecting HCMV-specific IgG in serum was used to determine HCMV serostatus. For several donors, bulk peripheral blood T-cell repertoires were also sequenced from unsorted PBMC. MIGEC was used to demultiplex reads and group the reads by UMI, and MiTCR was used to assemble and quantify clonotypes. To exclude erroneous sequences, only TCR cDNA sequences supported by at least two reads were retained. The tcR package was used for downstream repertoire analysis, and clonotypes were matched between fractions using CDR3 nucleotide sequence together with V segment. VDJmatch was used to annotate antigen specificity against VDJdb, with one amino acid substitution in CDR3 permitted.

This TCR was sampled from a woman under 30 in good health. In this chain, TRBV20-1 is recombined with TRBJ2-1; 10 bases in the junction line up with TRBD2. The sample taken for sequencing was PBMCs. The CDR3 loop reads CSARRSGRGDEQFF. In nucleotide form, the sequence is TGCAGTGCTAGAAGGAGCGGGAGGGGCGATGAGCAGTTCTTC.